These 14 T cell receptor beta chains share one sample of origin, sequenced in a study of response to subunit inactivated influenza vaccine. MiXCR, applied by TCRdb to the RT-PCR reads, yields one record per CDR3 protein. The table has 550,000 to 800,000 distinct CDR3 sequences, around 14% seen once. This sample comprised PBMCs from blood, obtained roughly 15 days before vaccination. Every receptor here comes from a man aged 50 to 59 who received an inactivated influenza vaccine.

V and J are TRBV6-1 and TRBJ2-3; D perhaps matches TRBD2 (6 bases). The ends were cut back, 6 bases at V and 4 bases at J, with 17 bases in the middle. The CDR3 extends over 15 amino acids. The germline V gene has CDR1 MNHNS and CDR2 SASEGT. The CDR3 coding sequence is TGTGCCAGCAGCCGACTCCGACTAGGCCCAGATACGCAGTATTTT. It codes for CASSRLRLGPDTQYF.

The rearrangement links TRBV12-3 or TRBV12-4 to TRBJ2-7, with 10 positions matching TRBD1. V was pared by 3 bases and J by 5 bases, with 4 bases of the junction left unmatched. This CDR3 is built from 14 residues. This chain's CDR3 is CASSFADRGNEQYF. The CDR3 DNA reads TGTGCCAGCAGTTTTGCGGACAGGGGGAACGAGCAGTACTTC.

This clonotype was seen a few times. The chain employs TRBV6-2 or TRBV6-3 and TRBJ2-6, with D hard to call. Trimming took 6 bases from V and 0 from J, leaving 15 bases between them. From germline, CDR1 is MNHEY and CDR2 SVGEGT. The CDR3 spans 17 residues. The CDR3, as DNA: TGTGCCAGCAGCTACCTACGACCGGGCTCTGGGGCCAACGTCCTGACTTTC. Encoded protein: CASSYLRPGSGANVLTF.

V usage is TRBV6-2 or TRBV6-3 and J usage is TRBJ1-5, with TRBD1 as a possible D gene (5 bases). V gave up 0 bases and J gave up 2 bases, with 20 bases separating them. The CDR3 has 19 residues. CDR1 is MNHEY, CDR2 SVGEGT, per germline. CDR3 coding DNA: TGTGCCAGCAGTTACTCCCTTCGGCTGAGGGGCAGTGGCAATCAGCCCCAGCATTTT. Translation: CASSYSLRLRGSGNQPQHF.

The chain has TRBV12-3 or TRBV12-4 and TRBJ2-5; D gene uncertain. This CDR3 comprises 13 residues. Trimming pared 6 bases from V and 2 bases from J, leaving 10 bases between. DNA for the CDR3: TGTGCCAGCAGACCATCACCTCAAGAGACCCAGTACTTC. It specifies CASRPSPQETQYF.

The chain couples TRBV12-3 or TRBV12-4 to TRBJ1-3; unclear D gene. The germline V and J ends were trimmed by 2 bases and 0 bases, with 8 bases remaining between them. The CDR3 totals 15 residues. The CDR3 region is CASSLMANSGNTIYF. The CDR3 DNA is TGTGCCAGCAGTTTAATGGCTAACTCTGGAAACACCATATATTTT.

This chain uses TRBV19 with TRBJ2-7, with D perhaps matching TRBD2 (6 bases). Germline V lookup: CDR1 LNHDA, CDR2 SQIVND (reference sequence). V was clipped by 5 bases and J by 4 bases, with 18 bases between them. The CDR3 contains 15 residues. In DNA form, the CDR3 reads TGTGCCAGTAGTGCGGGACCAGGAGGCCGATACGAGCAGTACTTC. Its translation: CASSAGPGGRYEQYF.

The chain links TRBV11-2 to TRBJ2-7; TRBD2 aligns across 7 bases. CDR3 length equals 15 residues. Trimming took 5 bases from V and 4 from J; bases not matched to a gene: 11. Germline loops: CDR1 SGHAT, CDR2 FQNNGV. The CDR3 is CASSDRGDPLYEQYF. Written as DNA, the CDR3 is TGTGCCAGCAGCGATCGGGGGGACCCACTTTACGAGCAGTACTTC.

The rearrangement joins TRBV29-1 to TRBJ2-1; 7 bases are a match to TRBD2. The germline gives CDR1 SQVTM, CDR2 ANQGSEA. This CDR3 is 15 amino acids long. Trimming cost V 2 bases and J 5 bases; bases outside gene matches: 9. CDR3 coding DNA: TGCAGCGTTGAATCGCGCGGGCGGGGGAACAATGAGCAGTTCTTC. This codes for CSVESRGRGNNEQFF.

This clonotype was seen repeatedly, ten times or more. The V and J genes are TRBV20-1 and TRBJ1-4, with 8 bases lining up with TRBD1. The CDR3 loop spans 16 amino acids. V was pared by 4 bases and J by 5 bases, with 12 bases of the junction left unmatched. Germline CDR1 reads DFQATT; CDR2 reads SNEGSKA (reference sequence). Here the CDR3 reads CSATGQGREVNEKLFF. The CDR3 nucleotides read TGCAGTGCTACCGGACAGGGCCGCGAAGTGAATGAAAAACTGTTTTTT.

This clonotype was seen many times. The chain carries TRBV12-3 or TRBV12-4 and TRBJ2-1; 9 positions agree with TRBD1. The CDR3 covers 15 residues. J gave up 8 bases and V 5 bases, and 10 bases lay outside the gene matches. The CDR3 coding sequence is TGTGCCAGCAGTCCCCCAAGGACAGGGGATTATGAGCAGTTCTTC. Its translation: CASSPPRTGDYEQFF.

Many counts were recorded for this clonotype. V and J are TRBV29-1 and TRBJ2-1, with 9 bases matching TRBD1. Trimming cost V 6 bases and J 7 bases; bases outside gene matches: 10. The CDR3 is 14 amino acids. Germline-derived CDR1 and CDR2 are SQVTM and ANQGSEA. CDR3 DNA: TGCAGCGTAGAATTGGGACAGGGTTGGAATGAGCAGTTCTTC. It yields the protein CSVELGQGWNEQFF.

This rearrangement joins TRBV30 to TRBJ2-3; D gene unclear. CDR1 GTSNPN and CDR2 SVGIG come from the germline V gene (reference sequence). V was pared by 1 base and J by 0 bases, with 11 bases between. The CDR3 totals 15 residues. The DNA of the CDR3 is TGTGCCTGGAGTGCTGCCGGAACTAGCACAGATACGCAGTATTTT. Its protein product is CAWSAAGTSTDTQYF.

This clonotype was seen repeatedly, ten times or more. The rearrangement joins TRBV5-5 to TRBJ2-7; D unclear. This CDR3 contains 13 residues. Trimming took off 1 base at V and 0 bases at J, with 5 bases between the two ends. The germline V gene has CDR1 SGHKS and CDR2 YYEKEE (reference sequence). CDR3: CASSLTLSYEQYF. DNA for the CDR3: TGTGCCAGCAGCTTGACACTCTCCTACGAGCAGTACTTC.